These T cell receptor beta chains were read from a single sample in a study of T cells in Graves' hyperthyroidism and ophthalmopathy. TCRdb reprocessed the multiplex PCR reads via MiXCR and lists one record per CDR3 protein. The table includes approximately 300,000 distinct CDR3 sequences, around 15% detected once. The sample comprised blood. All receptors derive from a woman between 55 and 75 years old with Graves' ophthalmopathy. Both conserved end residues are part of each CDR3. The D gene is left open where the match is weak. Clone size is shown for a subset of rows, as once, few, many or a class of expanded clone.

clone size,V gene,D gene,J gene,CDR3 DNA,CDR3 protein
many,TRBV18,-,TRBJ2-2,TGTGCCAGCTCACCAAACGGCGGGACCGGGGAGCTGTTTTTT,CASSPNGGTGELFF
-,TRBV11-3,-,TRBJ2-1,TGTGCCAGCAGCTTGGGGGTTGGTGGGGCCATTGAGCAGTTCTTC,CASSLGVGGAIEQFF
-,TRBV10-3,-,TRBJ1-3,TGTGCCACCAACTCTGGAAACACCATATATTTT,CATNSGNTIYF
many,TRBV20-1,TRBD2,TRBJ2-4,TGCAGTGCTCATGATATAGCGGGAGGGAGTTACATTCAGTACTTC,CSAHDIAGGSYIQYF
-,TRBV20-1,TRBD1,TRBJ1-3,TGCAGTGCGCTCGGGACAGGATCTTCTGGAAACACCATATATTTT,CSALGTGSSGNTIYF
many,TRBV7-3,-,TRBJ1-2,TGTGCCAGCAGCGTCGACAGGAGCGCTCGAGGTGGCTACACCTTC,CASSVDRSARGGYTF
many,TRBV7-2,TRBD1,TRBJ1-1,TGTGCCAGCAGCTTTCTCTGGACAGGGGACACTGAAGCTTTCTTT,CASSFLWTGDTEAFF
many,TRBV4-2,-,TRBJ2-3,TGTGCCAGCAGCCAAGCAGTTAGCGGACTTGCTAGCACAGATACGCAGTATTTT,CASSQAVSGLASTDTQYF
few,TRBV29-1,-,TRBJ1-5,TGCAGCGTCCAAGATGGGGGCTGGGGGAGCAATCAGCCCCAGCATTTT,CSVQDGGWGSNQPQHF
few,TRBV5-6,-,TRBJ1-1,TGTGCCAGCAGCGGAAAGCCATCTTGGACTGAAGCTTTCTTT,CASSGKPSWTEAFF
many,TRBV6-1,-,TRBJ2-1,TGTGCCAGCAGTACGGACGACCACAATGAGCAGTTCTTC,CASSTDDHNEQFF
many,TRBV14,-,TRBJ1-1,TGTGCCAGCAGCCAATCAACCGGGAGGGGTAACACTGAAGCTTTCTTT,CASSQSTGRGNTEAFF
many,TRBV29-1,-,TRBJ1-5,TGCAGCGTTACGGACGGCGGCAATCAGCCCCAGCATTTT,CSVTDGGNQPQHF
many,TRBV11-2,TRBD1,TRBJ1-6,TGTGCCAGCAGCTTCGACAGGGGGAGGAATTCACCCCTCCACTTT,CASSFDRGRNSPLHF
-,TRBV29-1,TRBD1,TRBJ1-1,TGCAGCGTTGCCCTTGGACAGGGTACTGAAGCTTTCTTT,CSVALGQGTEAFF